A single sample is the source of the 22 T cell receptor beta chains below, sequenced in a study of T cell repertoires in cytomegalovirus infection. These receptors have no identified antigens. TCRdb re-derived calls from the reads in MiXCR, one entry per CDR3 protein. The sample lists around 430,000 distinct CDR3 sequences; roughly 42% were seen once. This specimen was cultured PBMCs, taken from culture after CMV antigen stimulation. The receptor set was obtained from a human donor in good health (CMV status not recorded). Some clones in this sample may be carry-over from other donors' samples.

This clonotype was counted a few times. The V gene is TRBV12-3 or TRBV12-4, the J gene TRBJ2-5; 9 bases line up with TRBD1. This CDR3 is 16 amino acids long. V shed 4 bases and J 5 bases; nucleotides not matched to a gene: 11. CDR3 nucleotides: TGTGCCAGCAGTTCCCAACGGACAGGGGTTCGGGAGACCCAGTACTTC. Translation gives CASSSQRTGVRETQYF.

This sequence joins TRBV6-2 or TRBV6-3 and TRBJ2-5; 8 positions match TRBD2. The CDR3 runs 14 residues. Unmatched junction bases numbered 6, after V lost 5 bases and J lost 4 bases. Per the germline V gene, CDR1 is MNHEY and CDR2 is SVGEGT. CDR3: CASSPAGARETQYF. The CDR3 bases are TGTGCCAGCAGTCCAGCGGGAGCGAGAGAGACCCAGTACTTC.

This clonotype was recorded a few times. This chain uses TRBV6-6 with TRBJ2-2, with no clear D. Between the trimmed V and J ends, which lost 2 bases and 6 bases, there was a span of 7 bases. This CDR3 has 13 residues. CDR1 MNHNY and CDR2 SVGAGI come from the germline V gene (reference sequence). CDR3 in amino acids: CASSYPRPGELFF. In DNA, the CDR3 is TGTGCCAGCAGTTACCCCCGTCCCGGGGAGCTGTTTTTT.

This clonotype came up once. This chain joins TRBV4-1 and TRBJ2-1, with TRBD1 as a possible D gene (7 bases). V was trimmed by 0 bases and J by 4 bases, leaving 16 bases between them. There are 17 residues in the CDR3. Germline values: CDR1 MGHRA, CDR2 YSYEKL. The CDR3 DNA is TGCGCCAGCAGCCAAGAAGGGGGCGGGATGGGTTACAATGAGCAGTTCTTC. Encoded protein: CASSQEGGGMGYNEQFF.

The sample holds a few counts of this clonotype. The chain couples TRBV19 to TRBJ2-5, with TRBD2 identical over 8 bases. The V gene's germline CDR1 is LNHDA and CDR2 SQIVND (reference sequence). V shed 9 bases and J 5 bases; nucleotides not matched to a gene: 2. The CDR3 sequence is 11 residues long. Here the CDR3 reads CASGLAETQYF. In nucleotides, the CDR3 is TGTGCCAGCGGACTAGCTGAGACCCAGTACTTC. The full variable domain, rest sourced from reference TRBV19 and TRBJ2-5, is DGGITQSPKYLFRKEGQNVTLSCEQNLNHDAMYWYRQDPGQGLRLIYYSQIVNDFQKGDIAEGYSVSREKKESFPLTVTSAQKNPTAFYLCASGLAETQYFGPGTRLLVL.

This clonotype has a handful of counts. This chain connects TRBV5-1 to TRBJ2-7; 9 bases line up with TRBD1. Per germline, CDR1 SGHRS and CDR2 YFSETQ. Trimming cost V 2 bases and J 6 bases; bases outside gene matches: 6. The CDR3 has 14 residues. The CDR3 here is CASSLPGQGFEQYF. Written as DNA, the CDR3 is TGCGCCAGCAGCTTACCGGGACAGGGTTTCGAGCAGTACTTC. Looking up the rest from reference TRBV5-1 and TRBJ2-7 gives the full variable domain: KAGVTQTPRYLIKTRGQQVTLSCSPISGHRSVSWYQQTPGQGLQFLFEYFSETQRNKGNFPGRFSGRQFSNSRSEMNVSTLELGDSALYLCASSLPGQGFEQYFGPGTRLTVT.

Only a few counts were recorded for this clonotype. This chain joins TRBV7-2 and TRBJ1-1, with 8 bases aligning to TRBD1. CDR3 length: 17 amino acids. The V gene's germline CDR1 is SGHTA and CDR2 FQGNSA. V lost 2 bases, J lost 5 bases, and 13 bases stayed unmatched. Here the CDR3 reads CASSLSLTRTGKTEAFF. The CDR3 DNA reads TGTGCCAGCAGCTTAAGTTTGACGCGGACAGGGAAAACTGAAGCTTTCTTT. Full variable domain (remainder filled in from reference TRBV7-2 and TRBJ1-1): GAGVSQSPSNKVTEKGKDVELRCDPISGHTALYWYRQSLGQGLEFLIYFQGNSAPDKSGLPSDRFSAERTGGSVSTLTIQRTQQEDSAVYLCASSLSLTRTGKTEAFFGQGTRLTVV.

J is TRBJ2-5 and V is TRBV19, with a tentative D call TRBD1 (6 bases). The CDR3 contains 14 residues. Germline V gives CDR1 LNHDA, CDR2 SQIVND (reference sequence). Trimming removed 3 bases at V and 2 bases at J, with 10 bases between. CDR3 coding DNA: TGTGCCAGTAGTATGGACAGTTCGCAAGAGACCCAGTACTTC. This encodes CASSMDSSQETQYF.

This clonotype was counted once. In DNA form, the CDR3 reads TGTGCCATCAGTGAGACTGGGGCGTCCGGGGAGCTGTTTTTT. It translates to CAISETGASGELFF. The rearrangement joins TRBV10-3 to TRBJ2-2; possible D gene TRBD1, 5 bases. CDR1 is ENHRY, CDR2 SYGVKD, per germline. The CDR3 totals 14 residues. Trimming removed 2 bases at V and 6 bases at J, with 10 bases between.

The sample holds many counts of this clonotype. V usage is TRBV7-6 and J usage is TRBJ2-1; 16 nucleotides align to TRBD2. In germline, CDR1 is SGHVS, CDR2 FNYEAQ. V gave up 5 bases and J gave up 8 bases; unmatched junction bases: 3. This CDR3 comprises 15 residues. CDR3 region: CASSPGLAGGYEQFF. The CDR3 DNA reads as TGTGCCAGCAGCCCGGGACTAGCGGGAGGGTATGAGCAGTTCTTC.

This clonotype showed up just a few times. The chain uses TRBV7-2 and TRBJ2-7, with D hard to call. Germline V gives CDR1 SGHTA, CDR2 FQGNSA. CDR3 length: 15 residues. V shed 2 bases and J shed 0 bases, with 11 bases lying between them. CDR3 amino acids: CASSLMVGSSYEQYF. CDR3 nucleotides: TGTGCCAGCAGCTTAATGGTGGGTAGCTCCTACGAGCAGTACTTC.

This chain uses TRBV20-1 with TRBJ1-6; D unresolved. The germline gives CDR1 DFQATT, CDR2 SNEGSKA (reference sequence). The CDR3 spans 14 residues. Trimming shortened V by 0 bases and J by 7 bases, and 10 bases separated the two germline ends. The CDR3 DNA reads TGCAGTGCTAGAGATCCAGCGGGAAATTCACCCCTCCACTTT. Amino acids: CSARDPAGNSPLHF.

This clonotype appeared a few times. V is TRBV12-3 or TRBV12-4 and J is TRBJ2-7; the D gene is possibly TRBD2 (6 bases). The CDR3 is made up of 13 amino acids. The germline V and J ends were trimmed by 3 bases and 2 bases, with 8 bases remaining between them. The CDR3 DNA follows: TGTGCCAGCAGTTTGTTAGCGGCCTACGAGCAGTACTTC. Its protein product is CASSLLAAYEQYF.

A few counts support this clonotype. This chain joins TRBV28 and TRBJ2-5, with unresolved D. The germline V gene has CDR1 MDHEN and CDR2 SYDVKM. There are 12 residues in the CDR3. V lost 3 bases and J 5 bases, leaving 7 bases between the germline ends. This CDR3 is CASSFRLETQYF. The DNA of the CDR3 is TGTGCCAGCAGTTTCAGGTTGGAGACCCAGTACTTC.

The chain joins TRBV11-2 to TRBJ2-1; D unresolved. Germline CDR1 reads SGHAT; CDR2 reads FQNNGV. Trimming removed 6 bases from V and 3 bases from J, with 9 bases in between. The CDR3 totals 13 residues. Here the CDR3 reads CASSGENYNEQFF. The CDR3 DNA is TGTGCCAGCAGTGGGGAAAACTACAATGAGCAGTTCTTC.

This clonotype was seen once. The V and J genes are TRBV6-1 and TRBJ1-4; unclear D gene. This CDR3 has 14 residues. V dropped 4 bases and J dropped 0 bases, with 6 bases sitting between them. CDR1 MNHNS and CDR2 SASEGT come from the germline V gene. The CDR3 is CASSAPATNEKLFF. CDR3 nucleotides: TGTGCCAGCAGTGCGCCTGCAACTAATGAAAAACTGTTTTTT.

The V and J genes are TRBV20-1 and TRBJ2-7; weak D call: TRBD2 (5 bases). The CDR3 spans 14 residues. Germline V lookup: CDR1 DFQATT, CDR2 SNEGSKA (reference sequence). The germline V and J ends were trimmed by 3 bases and 5 bases, with 17 bases remaining between them. CDR3 bases: TGCAGTGCTAGCACCCCAGTTGGAGGAGACGAGCAGTACTTC. It encodes CSASTPVGGDEQYF.

The J gene is TRBJ2-2, the V gene TRBV15, with D unresolved. The CDR3 runs 16 residues. Per the germline V gene, CDR1 is LNHNV and CDR2 is YYDKDF (reference sequence). Trimming pared 3 bases from V and 0 bases from J, leaving 11 bases between. CDR3 DNA: TGTGCCACCAGCAGTAGTCGGTCCGCGAACACCGGGGAGCTGTTTTTT. Its protein is CATSSSRSANTGELFF. Based on the CDR3 plus reference TRBV15 and TRBJ2-2, the full variable domain is DAMVIQNPRYQVTQFGKPVTLSCSQTLNHNVMYWYQQKSSQAPKLLFHYYDKDFNNEADTPDNFQSRRPNTSFCFLDIRSPGLGDTAMYLCATSSSRSANTGELFFGEGSRLTVL.

The V and J genes are TRBV7-2 and TRBJ2-1; D is ambiguous. CDR1 is SGHTA and CDR2 is FQGNSA in the germline V gene. This CDR3 comprises 15 residues. Trimming left V 2 bases short and J 5 bases short, with 13 bases between. The CDR3 nucleotides are TGTGCCAGCAGCTTATTTAGACACTTGGACAATGAGCAGTTCTTC. Protein: CASSLFRHLDNEQFF.

This clonotype was seen more than once but under ten times. The J gene is TRBJ1-5, the V gene TRBV7-2; D perhaps matches TRBD1 (6 bases). Trimming pared 1 base from V and 0 bases from J, leaving 10 bases between. This CDR3 comprises 16 residues. Germline CDR1 and CDR2: SGHTA and FQGNSA. In DNA, the CDR3 is TGTGCCAGCAGCTTAGTGGGGACAACTAGCAATCAGCCCCAGCATTTT. Its translation is CASSLVGTTSNQPQHF. The entire variable domain, with the rest obtained from reference TRBV7-2 and TRBJ1-5, is as follows: GAGVSQSPSNKVTEKGKDVELRCDPISGHTALYWYRQSLGQGLEFLIYFQGNSAPDKSGLPSDRFSAERTGGSVSTLTIQRTQQEDSAVYLCASSLVGTTSNQPQHFGDGTRLSIL.

The V call is TRBV7-2, the J call TRBJ2-6; 8 bases map to TRBD1. The germline gives CDR1 SGHTA, CDR2 FQGNSA. The CDR3 extends over 16 amino acids. J was trimmed by 3 bases and V by 4 bases; bases with no gene match: 5. This CDR3 is CASSSQGALGANVLTF. The CDR3 region has the DNA TGTGCCAGCAGCTCCCAGGGGGCGCTTGGGGCCAACGTCCTGACTTTC.

This clonotype was seen more than once but under ten times. The chain employs TRBV7-8 and TRBJ1-1; 7 bases fit TRBD1. Trimming removed 4 bases from V and 1 base from J; junction bases left unmatched: 3. CDR1 and CDR2 (germline): SGHVS, FQNEAQ. This CDR3 has 14 amino acids. The CDR3 nucleotides read TGTGCCAGCAGCTGGCGGGACAGGAACACTGAAGCTTTCTTT. Translating it yields CASSWRDRNTEAFF.